Each of the 5 T cell receptor beta chains below was sequenced from the same sample in a study of Ad26.COV2.S vaccination and SARS-CoV-2 variants. Assay used: immunoSEQ multiplex PCR; TCRdb lists only in-frame clones, some missing. Of 350,000 to 450,000 clones in the sample, about 91% were seen once. The input for sequencing was peripheral blood, taken after recovery from COVID-19. Source of these receptors: a human donor who had recovered from COVID-19.

The chain is built from TRBV7-8 and TRBJ1-6, with 8 bases lining up with TRBD1. The ends lost 4 bases at V and 9 bases at J; junction bases unmatched: 8. The CDR3 runs 15 residues. Germline CDR1 reads SGHVS; CDR2 reads FQNEAQ. CDR3: CASSSGTGGFSPLHF. The CDR3 coding sequence is TGTGCCAGCAGCTCCGGGACAGGTGGTTTTTCACCCCTCCACTTT.

The J gene is TRBJ1-2, the V gene TRBV2, with 9 bases fitting TRBD1. V shed 3 bases and J 4 bases; nucleotides not matched to a gene: 6. The CDR3 consists of 15 residues. CDR1 is SNHLY and CDR2 is FYNNEI in the germline V gene. CDR3 loop: CASSDRTGVAYGYTF. Written as DNA, the CDR3 is TGTGCCAGCAGTGACCGGACAGGGGTGGCCTATGGCTACACCTTC.

CDR3 protein: CASSTGTSRETQYF. CDR3 sequence (DNA): TGCGCCAGCAGTACCGGGACTAGCCGGGAGACCCAGTACTTC. The chain combines TRBV10-1 with TRBJ2-5; 9 bases map to TRBD2. CDR1 is WNHNN, CDR2 SYGVQD, per germline (reference sequence). Trimming at V came to 5 bases and at J to 5 bases, leaving 6 bases not matched to a gene. The CDR3 spans 14 residues.

The chain carries TRBV7-7 and TRBJ2-1; D not certain. CDR1 SSHAT and CDR2 FNYEAQ come from the germline V gene (reference sequence). Trimming shortened V by 0 bases and J by 6 bases, and 12 bases separated the two germline ends. There are 15 residues in the CDR3. The CDR3 DNA reads TGTGCCAGCAGCTTAGCGGGCTACCTCTCCAATGAGCAGTTCTTC. Residues: CASSLAGYLSNEQFF.

The chain joins TRBV13 to TRBJ2-7; D unresolved. Trimming took 5 bases from V and 0 from J, leaving 11 bases between them. Per germline, CDR1 PRHDT and CDR2 FYEKMQ (reference sequence). CDR3 length: 14 residues. The CDR3 DNA reads TGTGCCAGCAGCCGGACCGTAGCCTCCTACGAGCAGTACTTC. Amino acid sequence: CASSRTVASYEQYF. The entire variable domain, with the rest obtained from reference TRBV13 and TRBJ2-7, is as follows: AAGVIQSPRHLIKEKRETATLKCYPIPRHDTVYWYQQGPGQDPQFLISFYEKMQSDKGSIPDRFSAQQFSDYHSELNMSSLELGDSALYFCASSRTVASYEQYFGPGTRLTVT.